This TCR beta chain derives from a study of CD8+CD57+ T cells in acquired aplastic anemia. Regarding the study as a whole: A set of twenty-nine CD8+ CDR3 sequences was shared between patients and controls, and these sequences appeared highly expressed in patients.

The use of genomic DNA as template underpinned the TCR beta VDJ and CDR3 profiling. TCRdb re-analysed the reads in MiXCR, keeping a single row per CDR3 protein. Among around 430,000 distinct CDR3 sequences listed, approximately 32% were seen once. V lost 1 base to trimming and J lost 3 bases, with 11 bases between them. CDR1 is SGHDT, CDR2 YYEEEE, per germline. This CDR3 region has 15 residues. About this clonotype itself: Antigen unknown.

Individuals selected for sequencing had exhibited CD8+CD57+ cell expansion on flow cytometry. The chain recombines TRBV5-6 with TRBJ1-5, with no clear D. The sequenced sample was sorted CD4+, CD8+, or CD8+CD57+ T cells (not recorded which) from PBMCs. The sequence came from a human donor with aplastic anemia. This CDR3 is CASSLYQRLNQPQHF. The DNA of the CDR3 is TGTGCCAGCAGCTTGTACCAGAGGCTCAATCAGCCCCAGCATTTT.